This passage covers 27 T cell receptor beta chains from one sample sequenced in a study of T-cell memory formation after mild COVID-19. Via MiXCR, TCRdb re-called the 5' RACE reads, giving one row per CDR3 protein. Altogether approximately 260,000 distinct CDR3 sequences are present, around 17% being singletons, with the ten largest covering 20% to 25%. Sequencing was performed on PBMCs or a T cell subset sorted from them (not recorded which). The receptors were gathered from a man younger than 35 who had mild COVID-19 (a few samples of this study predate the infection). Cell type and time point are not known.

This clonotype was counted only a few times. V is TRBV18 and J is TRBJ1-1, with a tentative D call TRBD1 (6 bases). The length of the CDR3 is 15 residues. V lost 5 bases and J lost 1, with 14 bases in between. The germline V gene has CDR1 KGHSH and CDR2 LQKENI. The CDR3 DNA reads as TGTGCCAGCTCATCTATTCCGGGACAGAACACTGAAGCTTTCTTT. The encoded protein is CASSSIPGQNTEAFF.

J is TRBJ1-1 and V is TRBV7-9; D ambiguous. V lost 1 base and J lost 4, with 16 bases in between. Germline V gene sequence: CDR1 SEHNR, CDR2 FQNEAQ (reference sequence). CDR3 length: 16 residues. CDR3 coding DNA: TGTGCCAGCAGCTTAGTACCTGCTTGGGTGAGCACTGAAGCTTTCTTT. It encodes CASSLVPAWVSTEAFF.

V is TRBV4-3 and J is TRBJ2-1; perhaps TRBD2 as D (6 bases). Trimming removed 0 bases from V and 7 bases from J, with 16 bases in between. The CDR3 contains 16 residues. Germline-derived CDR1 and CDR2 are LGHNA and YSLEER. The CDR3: CASSQDSGGRSNEQFF. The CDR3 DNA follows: TGCGCCAGCAGCCAAGATTCCGGGGGACGCTCGAATGAGCAGTTCTTC.

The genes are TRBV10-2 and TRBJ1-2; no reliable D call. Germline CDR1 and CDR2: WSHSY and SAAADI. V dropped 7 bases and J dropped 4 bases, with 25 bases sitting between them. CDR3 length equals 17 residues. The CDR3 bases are TGCGCCAGCAAGAACTCGGTCGCCTCCGGGAGTAGCTATGGCTACACCTTC. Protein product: CASKNSVASGSSYGYTF.

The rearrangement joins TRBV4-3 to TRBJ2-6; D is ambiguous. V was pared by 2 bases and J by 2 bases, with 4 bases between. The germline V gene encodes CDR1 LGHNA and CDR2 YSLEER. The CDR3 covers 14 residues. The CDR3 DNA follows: TGCGCCAGCAGCCAATGGGCTGGGGCCAACGTCCTGACTTTC. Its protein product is CASSQWAGANVLTF.

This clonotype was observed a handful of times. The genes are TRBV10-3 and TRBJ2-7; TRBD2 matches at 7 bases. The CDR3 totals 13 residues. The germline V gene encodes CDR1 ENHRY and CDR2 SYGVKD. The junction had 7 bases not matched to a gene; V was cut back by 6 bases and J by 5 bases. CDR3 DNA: TGTGCCATCAGCGACCGGGGGGTCCACGAGCAGTACGTC. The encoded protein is CAISDRGVHEQYV.

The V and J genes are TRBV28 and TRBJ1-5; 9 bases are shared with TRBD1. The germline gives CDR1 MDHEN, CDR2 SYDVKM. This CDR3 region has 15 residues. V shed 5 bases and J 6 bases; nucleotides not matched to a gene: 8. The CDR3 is CASSDPGQGGQPQHF. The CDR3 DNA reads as TGTGCCAGCAGTGACCCGGGACAGGGCGGTCAGCCCCAGCATTTT.

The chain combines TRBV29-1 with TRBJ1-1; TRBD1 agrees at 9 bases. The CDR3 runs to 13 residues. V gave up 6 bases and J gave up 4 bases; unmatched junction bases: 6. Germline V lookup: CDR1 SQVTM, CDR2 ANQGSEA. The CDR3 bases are TGCAGCGTCGGACAGGGGCGAGGCACTGAAGCTTTCTTT. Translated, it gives CSVGQGRGTEAFF. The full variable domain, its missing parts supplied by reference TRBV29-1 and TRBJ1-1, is SAVISQKPSRDICQRGTSLTIQCQVDSQVTMMFWYRQQPGQSLTLIATANQGSEATYESGFVIDKFPISRPNLTFSTLTVSNMSPEDSSIYLCSVGQGRGTEAFFGQGTRLTVV.

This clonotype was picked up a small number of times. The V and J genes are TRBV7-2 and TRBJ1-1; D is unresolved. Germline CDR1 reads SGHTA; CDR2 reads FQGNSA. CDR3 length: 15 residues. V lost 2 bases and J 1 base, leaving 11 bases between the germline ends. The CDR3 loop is CASSLSVDRNTEAFF. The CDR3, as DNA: TGTGCCAGCAGCTTATCGGTGGATAGGAACACTGAAGCTTTCTTT.

The CDR3 DNA is TGTGCCAGCAGTCATACTCGACGGAGGGGGATGAATCAGCCCCAGCATTTT. Amino acid sequence: CASSHTRRRGMNQPQHF. J is TRBJ1-5 and V is TRBV6-5; D is perhaps TRBD1 (6 bases). Germline values: CDR1 MNHEY, CDR2 SVGAGI. Trimming left V 5 bases short and J 4 bases short, with 21 bases between. CDR3 length equals 17 residues.

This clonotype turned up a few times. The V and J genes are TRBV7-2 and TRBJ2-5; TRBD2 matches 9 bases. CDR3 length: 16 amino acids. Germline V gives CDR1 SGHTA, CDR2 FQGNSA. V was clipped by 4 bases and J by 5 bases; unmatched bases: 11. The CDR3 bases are TGTGCCAGCAGCTCCTCCGGAGCGGGGGGTTGGGAGACCCAGTACTTC. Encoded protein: CASSSSGAGGWETQYF.

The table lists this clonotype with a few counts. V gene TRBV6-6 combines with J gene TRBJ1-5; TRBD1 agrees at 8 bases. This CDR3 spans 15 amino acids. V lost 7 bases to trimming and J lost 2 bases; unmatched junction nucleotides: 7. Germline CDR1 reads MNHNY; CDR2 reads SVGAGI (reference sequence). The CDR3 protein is CASILQGGGNQPQHF. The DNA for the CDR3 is TGTGCCAGCATACTACAGGGGGGAGGCAATCAGCCCCAGCATTTT.

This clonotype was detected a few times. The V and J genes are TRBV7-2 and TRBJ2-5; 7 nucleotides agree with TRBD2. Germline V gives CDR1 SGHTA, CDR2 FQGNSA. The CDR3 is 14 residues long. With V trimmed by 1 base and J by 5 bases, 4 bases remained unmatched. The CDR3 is CASSLGTSRETQYF. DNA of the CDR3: TGTGCCAGCAGCTTAGGGACTAGTCGGGAGACCCAGTACTTC. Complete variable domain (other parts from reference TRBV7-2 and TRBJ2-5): GAGVSQSPSNKVTEKGKDVELRCDPISGHTALYWYRQSLGQGLEFLIYFQGNSAPDKSGLPSDRFSAERTGGSVSTLTIQRTQQEDSAVYLCASSLGTSRETQYFGPGTRLLVL.

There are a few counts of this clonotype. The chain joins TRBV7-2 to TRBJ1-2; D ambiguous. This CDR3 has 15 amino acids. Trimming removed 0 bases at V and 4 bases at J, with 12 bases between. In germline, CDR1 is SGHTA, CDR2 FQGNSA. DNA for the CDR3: TGTGCCAGCAGCTTAGCAGTGGGAGCTCTCTATGGCTACACCTTC. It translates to CASSLAVGALYGYTF.

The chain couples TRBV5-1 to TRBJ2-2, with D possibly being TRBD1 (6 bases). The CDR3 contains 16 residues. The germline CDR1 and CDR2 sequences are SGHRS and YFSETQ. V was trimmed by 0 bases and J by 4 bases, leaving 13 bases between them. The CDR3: CASSLADRWTTGELFF. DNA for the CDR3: TGCGCCAGCAGCTTGGCCGACAGGTGGACCACCGGGGAGCTGTTTTTT.

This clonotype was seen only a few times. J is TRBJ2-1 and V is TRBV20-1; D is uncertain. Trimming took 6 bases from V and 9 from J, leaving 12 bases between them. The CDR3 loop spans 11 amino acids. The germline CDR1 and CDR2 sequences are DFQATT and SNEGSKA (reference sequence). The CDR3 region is CSAPSPSEQFF. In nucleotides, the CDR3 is TGCAGTGCCCCATCCCCGAGTGAGCAGTTCTTC.

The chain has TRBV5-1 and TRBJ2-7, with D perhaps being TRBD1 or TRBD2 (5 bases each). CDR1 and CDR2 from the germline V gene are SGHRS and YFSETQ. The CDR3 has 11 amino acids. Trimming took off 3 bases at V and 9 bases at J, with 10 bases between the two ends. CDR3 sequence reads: CASSWGTGQYF. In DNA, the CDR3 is TGCGCCAGCAGCTGGGGGACGGGGCAGTACTTC.

CDR3 DNA: TGTGCCAGCACTCCCGCAGGGAACACTGAAGCTTTCTTT. This encodes CASTPAGNTEAFF. The chain recombines TRBV6-6 with TRBJ1-1; D gene ambiguous. V was pared by 7 bases and J by 1 base, with 10 bases between. The V gene's germline CDR1 is MNHNY and CDR2 SVGAGI (reference sequence). The CDR3 extends over 13 amino acids.

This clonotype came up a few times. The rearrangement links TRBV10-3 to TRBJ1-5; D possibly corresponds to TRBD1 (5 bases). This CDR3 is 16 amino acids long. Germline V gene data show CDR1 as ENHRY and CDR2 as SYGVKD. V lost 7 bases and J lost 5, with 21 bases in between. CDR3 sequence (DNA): TGTGCCATCAACTCCGGGCTAGATGGCAGGGATCAGCCCCAGCATTTT. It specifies CAINSGLDGRDQPQHF.

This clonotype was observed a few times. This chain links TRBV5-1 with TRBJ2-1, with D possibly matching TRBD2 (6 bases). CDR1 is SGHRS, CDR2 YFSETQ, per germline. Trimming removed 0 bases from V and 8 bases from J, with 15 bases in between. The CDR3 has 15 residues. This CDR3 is CASSLAGDLPHEQFF. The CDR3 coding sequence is TGCGCCAGCAGCTTGGCCGGGGACTTACCGCATGAGCAGTTCTTC.

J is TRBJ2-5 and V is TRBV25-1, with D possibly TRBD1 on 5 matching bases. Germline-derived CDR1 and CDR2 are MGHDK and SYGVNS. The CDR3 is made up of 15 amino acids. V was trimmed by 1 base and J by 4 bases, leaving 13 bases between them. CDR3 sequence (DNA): TGTGCCAGCAGTGAATTAGTCAGGGAAGGAGAGACCCAGTACTTC. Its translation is CASSELVREGETQYF.

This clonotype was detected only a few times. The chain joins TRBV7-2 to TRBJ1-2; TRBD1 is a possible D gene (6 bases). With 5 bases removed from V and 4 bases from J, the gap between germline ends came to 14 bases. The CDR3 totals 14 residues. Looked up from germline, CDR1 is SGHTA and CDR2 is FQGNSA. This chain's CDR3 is CASSPRTVRYGYTF. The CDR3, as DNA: TGTGCCAGCAGCCCCCGGACAGTGCGCTATGGCTACACCTTC. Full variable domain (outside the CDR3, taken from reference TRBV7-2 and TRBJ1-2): GAGVSQSPSNKVTEKGKDVELRCDPISGHTALYWYRQSLGQGLEFLIYFQGNSAPDKSGLPSDRFSAERTGGSVSTLTIQRTQQEDSAVYLCASSPRTVRYGYTFGSGTRLTVV.

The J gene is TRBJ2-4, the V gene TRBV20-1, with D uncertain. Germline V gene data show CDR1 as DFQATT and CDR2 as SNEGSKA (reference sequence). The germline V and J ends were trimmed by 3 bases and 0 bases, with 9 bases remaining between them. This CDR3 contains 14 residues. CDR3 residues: CSARSSQAKNIQYF. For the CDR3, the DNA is TGCAGTGCTAGGAGCTCTCAAGCCAAAAACATTCAGTACTTC.

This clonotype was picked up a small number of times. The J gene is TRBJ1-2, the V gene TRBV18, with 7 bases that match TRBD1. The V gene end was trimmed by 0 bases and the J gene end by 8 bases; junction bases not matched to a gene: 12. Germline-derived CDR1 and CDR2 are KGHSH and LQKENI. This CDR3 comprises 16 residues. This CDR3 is CASSPPQGGYLPGYTF. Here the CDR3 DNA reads TGTGCCAGCTCACCACCCCAGGGGGGCTACCTTCCCGGCTACACCTTC. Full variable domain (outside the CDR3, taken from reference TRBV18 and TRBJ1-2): NAGVMQNPRHLVRRRGQEARLRCSPMKGHSHVYWYRQLPEEGLKFMVYLQKENIIDESGMPKERFSAEFPKEGPSILRIQQVVRGDSAAYFCASSPPQGGYLPGYTFGSGTRLTVV.

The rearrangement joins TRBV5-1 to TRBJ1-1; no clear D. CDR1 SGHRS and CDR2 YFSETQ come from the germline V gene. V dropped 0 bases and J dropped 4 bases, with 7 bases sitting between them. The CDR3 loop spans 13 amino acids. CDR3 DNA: TGCGCCAGCAGCTTGGCGTGTGGCACTGAAGCTTTCTTT. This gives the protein CASSLACGTEAFF.

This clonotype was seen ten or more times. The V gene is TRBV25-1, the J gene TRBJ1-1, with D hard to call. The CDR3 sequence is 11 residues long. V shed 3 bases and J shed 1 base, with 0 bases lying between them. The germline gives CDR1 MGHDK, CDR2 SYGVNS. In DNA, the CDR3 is TGTGCCAGCAGTGAGAACACTGAAGCTTTCTTT. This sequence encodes CASSENTEAFF.

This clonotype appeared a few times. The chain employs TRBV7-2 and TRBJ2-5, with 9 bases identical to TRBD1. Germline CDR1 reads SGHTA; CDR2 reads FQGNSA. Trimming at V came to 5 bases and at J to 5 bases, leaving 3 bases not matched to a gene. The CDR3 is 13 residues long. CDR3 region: CASSRDRAETQYF. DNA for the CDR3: TGTGCCAGCAGCCGGGACAGGGCGGAGACCCAGTACTTC.